This section outlines one T cell receptor (beta chain) sequence together with its context. The target of this receptor is not known. No per-base quality is available; no much larger clone lies one base away. Each collaborating institution followed its own protocols to collect whole blood in K2EDTA tubes. For TCRbeta analysis, collaborators shipped samples as frozen whole blood, isolated PBMCs, or DNA extracted from either of those sample types. This entry is derived from a study of blood T cell repertoires in COVID-19 (dated by TCRdb to the early 2020s). About the full investigation: Collaborator samples came from the United States, Italy and Spain and covered acute and convalescent phases of COVID-19. The prospective study material was composed of cDNA or gDNA derived from T cells, B-cell-depleted T cells, or PBMCs. The dataset comprised deeply sampled blood TCRbeta repertoires from subjects exposed to, actively infected with, or recovered from COVID-19. A freely available public database, intended as a resource for researchers studying the immune response to SARS-CoV-2, is where the repertoires were released. The samples were drawn from two sources: the first 160 participants of the ongoing ImmuneRACE study, and 1,254 subjects contributed by 6 global collaborators. The sample metadata nearly always contained a de-identified subject ID, COVID-19 status, age in years and sex. Where available, HLA class I and class II types were obtained from metadata supplied by the sample provider rather than from assay-based typing.

The immunoSEQ Assay, a bias-controlled multiplex PCR, was used to amplify TCRbeta CDR3 regions from genomic DNA. The authors' pipeline ran thus. Within the assay, amplification of reference gene primers was used to estimate how many nucleated cells each sample contained. To quantify the absolute abundance of each unique TCRbeta CDR3 rearrangement, sequence reads were collapsed and filtered. For each sample, productive Simpson clonality was calculated as the square root of Simpson's diversity index over productive rearrangements. Sourced from immuneACCESS, this table was stored by TCRdb with only in-frame sequences that have V and J called. A share of the clones is absent; for the studies checked, an unresolved V gene accounts for under half, and the remainder has no known explanation. The DNA gave D and trimming, while V, J and clone size come from that table. In all, the sample holds some 150,000 clones, and over 80% of those were seen once. The ten biggest clones cover more than 1.5% of the sample.

CDR1 SGHNT and CDR2 YYREEE are derived from the germline V gene (reference sequence). Trimming takes 4 bases off V and 2 bases off J; junction bases not matched to a gene: 10. From its cysteine to its phenylalanine, the CDR3 spans 16 amino acids. Only the CDR3 DNA stays, 48 bases, in frame from base 1. Summary of the overall study and its limitations: The amount of clinical and demographic metadata varied by source and participant and was provided uncurated.

This receptor was identified in a woman aged 50 to 60 with acute or convalescent COVID-19. This receptor chain uses TRBV5-4 and TRBJ2-7, and 9 junctional nucleotides match TRBD2. Sequencing used peripheral blood. This receptor carries the CDR3 CASSPGPSGVAYEQYF. The nucleotide sequence reads TGTGCCAGCAGCCCCGGGCCTAGCGGGGTGGCCTACGAGCAGTACTTC.